This T cell receptor (beta chain) was identified during a study of CD8 T cells in Susac syndrome. Reverse transcription of about 0.45 to 1 ug RNA used random hexamers. immunoSEQ multiplex PCR amplified TCR beta CDR3 across 54 Vbeta, 13 Jbeta. TCRdb ran MiXCR on the immunoSEQ multiplex PCR reads and lists one entry per CDR3 protein. The data show about 250,000 distinct CDR3 sequences, with about 94% seen just once and about 0.07% held by the top ten. V lost 4 bases, J lost 4 bases, and 2 bases stayed unmatched. The CDR3 has 14 amino acids. The germline gives CDR1 SGDLS, CDR2 YYNGEE. The rearrangement joins TRBV9 to TRBJ1-4; 9 nucleotides align to TRBD1. The sample taken for sequencing was CD4+ T cells from PBMCs. The sequence was obtained from a human donor with multiple sclerosis. DNA of the CDR3: TGTGCCAGCAGCCGGACAGGGGTTAATGAAAAACTGTTTTTT. It is translated as CASSRTGVNEKLFF.